A selection of T cell receptor beta chains follows, all from one sample in a study of blood T cell repertoires in COVID-19. Produced via immunoSEQ multiplex PCR; TCRdb's table is partial and in-frame only. The profile shows under 150,000 clones, 75% to 90% of them singletons. The sequenced sample consisted of PBMCs or T cells enriched from blood (not recorded which). The receptors were gathered from a woman aged 45 to 65 who had recovered from COVID-19. Each CDR3 is given with its conserved first and last residue. D genes are given only for firm matches. The listing skips clone size in some rows; elsewhere it reads once, few, many or a size class.

>TRBD1|TRBJ2-1|TRBV5-8|NA
CASSKGQGWDEQFF
TGTGCCAGCAGCAAGGGACAGGGGTGGGATGAGCAGTTCTTC
>NA|TRBJ1-2|TRBV19|NA
CASSRRSESKLYGYTF
TGTGCCAGTAGCCGACGGAGCGAATCTAAACTCTATGGCTACACCTTC
>NA|TRBJ2-3|TRBV5-1|NA
CASKERPWGADTQYF
TGCGCCAGCAAGGAGAGGCCTTGGGGGGCAGATACGCAGTATTTT
>TRBD1|TRBJ1-2|TRBV14|NA
CASSPRTGWGYTF
TGTGCCAGCAGCCCGAGGACAGGGTGGGGCTACACCTTC
>NA|TRBJ2-3|TRBV21-1|NA
CASRKAGETDTQYF
TGTGCCAGCAGGAAGGCAGGGGAGACAGATACGCAGTATTTT
>TRBD1|TRBJ1-5|TRBV7-9|NA
CASSMTGPTPQHF
TGTGCCAGCAGCATGACAGGGCCAACGCCCCAGCATTTT
>TRBD1|TRBJ1-1|TRBV7-9|NA
CASSLGGQEAFF
TGTGCCAGCAGCTTAGGGGGACAGGAAGCTTTCTTT
>TRBD2|TRBJ2-7|TRBV3-1/TRBV3-2|NA
CASSLEGLPYEQYF
TGTGCCAGCAGCCTGGAGGGACTACCCTACGAGCAGTACTTC
>NA|TRBJ1-1|TRBV5-8|NA
CASSLDRVTEAFF
TGTGCCAGCAGCTTGGACAGGGTGACTGAAGCTTTCTTT
>NA|TRBJ1-2|TRBV12-3/TRBV12-4|NA
CASSSRNYGYTF
TGTGCCAGCAGTTCACGGAACTATGGCTACACCTTC
>NA|TRBJ2-2|TRBV4-3|NA
CASSQESPGRTGELFF
TGCGCCAGCAGCCAAGAGTCACCGGGGAGGACCGGGGAGCTGTTTTTT
>TRBD1|TRBJ1-1|TRBV5-1|NA
CASSAQGAGVTEAFF
TGCGCCAGCAGCGCCCAGGGGGCGGGGGTCACTGAAGCTTTCTTT
>NA|TRBJ2-1|TRBV19|NA
CASSIVRVNEQFF
TGTGCCAGTAGTATAGTACGGGTAAATGAGCAGTTCTTC
>NA|TRBJ1-2|TRBV7-9|few
CASSMRFNYGYTF
TGTGCCAGCAGTATGCGGTTTAACTATGGCTACACCTTC
>NA|TRBJ1-1|TRBV5-5|NA
CASSLGGNTEAFF
TGTGCCAGCAGCTTGGGAGGTAACACTGAAGCTTTCTTT
>TRBD2|TRBJ2-3|TRBV7-2|NA
CASSLWGGDTQYF
TGTGCCAGCAGCCTATGGGGGGGAGATACGCAGTATTTT
>TRBD1|TRBJ1-4|TRBV5-1|NA
CASSQGQVKERLFF
TGCGCCAGCAGCCAGGGACAGGTTAAGGAAAGACTGTTTTTT
>NA|TRBJ1-5|TRBV6-5|NA
CASIGTSNQPQHF
TGTGCCAGCATAGGGACATCAAATCAGCCCCAGCATTTT
>NA|TRBJ2-3|TRBV30|NA
CAWTRSTDTQYF
TGTGCCTGGACTAGGTCCACAGATACGCAGTATTTT
>NA|TRBJ1-4|TRBV27|NA
CASSLWLGVGEKLFF
TGTGCCAGCAGTTTATGGTTAGGGGTTGGAGAAAAACTGTTTTTT
>TRBD2|TRBJ2-2|TRBV27|NA
CASSALAANTGELFF
TGTGCCAGCAGTGCCCTAGCGGCAAACACCGGGGAGCTGTTTTTT
>TRBD1|TRBJ2-5|TRBV11-3|NA
CASSDNTGVGETQYF
TGTGCCAGCAGCGATAATACAGGGGTAGGGGAGACCCAGTACTTC
>NA|TRBJ2-1|TRBV4-3|NA
CASSLGEPHLYNEQFF
TGCGCCAGCAGCCTGGGAGAGCCCCACTTGTACAATGAGCAGTTCTTC
>TRBD1|TRBJ2-2|TRBV29-1|NA
CSVEHRGYGGGELFF
TGCAGCGTTGAGCACAGGGGGTACGGGGGCGGGGAGCTGTTTTTT
>NA|TRBJ2-2|TRBV10-3|NA
CAISVGRDTGELFF
TGTGCCATCAGTGTAGGTCGGGACACCGGGGAGCTGTTTTTT
>TRBD1|TRBJ2-7|TRBV19|NA
CASTPTTGTGYVYEQYF
TGTGCCAGTACCCCCACGACCGGGACAGGGTATGTGTACGAGCAGTACTTC
>TRBD1|TRBJ1-1|TRBV3-1/TRBV3-2|NA
CASSSYRGKRPEAFF
TGTGCCAGCAGCTCATACAGGGGAAAGAGGCCTGAAGCTTTCTTT
>TRBD1|TRBJ1-2|TRBV9|NA
CASSAPDRGNYGYTF
TGTGCCAGCAGCGCCCCGGACAGGGGGAACTATGGCTACACCTTC
>TRBD1|TRBJ1-1|TRBV5-4|NA
CASSLDRVNTEAFF
TGTGCCAGCAGCCTAGACAGGGTAAACACTGAAGCTTTCTTT
>NA|TRBJ1-3|TRBV5-1|NA
CASSFDSFGNTIYF
TGCGCCAGCAGTTTCGACAGCTTTGGAAACACCATATATTTT
>NA|TRBJ1-2|TRBV7-9|NA
CASSLTGVGYTF
TGTGCCAGCAGCTTGACGGGGGTCGGCTACACCTTC
>NA|TRBJ2-7|TRBV3-1/TRBV3-2|NA
CASSLRGSPGYEQYF
TGTGCCAGCAGCCTTAGGGGGTCCCCCGGCTACGAGCAGTACTTC
>TRBD1|TRBJ2-7|TRBV28|once
CASSYNRGQVSPEQYF
TGTGCCAGCAGCTACAATAGGGGACAGGTGTCCCCCGAGCAGTACTTC
>TRBD1|TRBJ2-5|TRBV12-3/TRBV12-4|once
CASRPTGGRGQYF
TGTGCCAGCAGGCCGACAGGGGGCAGGGGCCAGTACTTC
>TRBD1|TRBJ1-1|TRBV6-5|NA
CASNQDRAKNTEAFF
TGTGCCAGCAACCAGGACAGGGCAAAAAACACTGAAGCTTTCTTT
>NA|TRBJ1-1|TRBV5-4|NA
CASSLSRGNTEAFF
TGTGCCAGCAGCTTAAGTAGGGGGAACACTGAAGCTTTCTTT
>TRBD1|TRBJ1-3|TRBV3-1/TRBV3-2|NA
CASGDRVSGGNTIYF
TGTGCCAGCGGGGACAGGGTTTCTGGTGGAAACACCATATATTTT
>TRBD1|TRBJ2-7|TRBV15|NA
CATSPRTIGQPGQGLFDEQYF
TGTGCCACCAGCCCACGAACTATAGGACAACCGGGACAGGGGCTCTTCGACGAGCAGTACTTC
>NA|TRBJ1-5|TRBV19|NA
CASSIKAGLRQPQHF
TGTGCCAGTAGTATTAAGGCAGGGCTCCGGCAGCCCCAGCATTTT
>TRBD2|TRBJ2-7|TRBV6-5|NA
CASSSVAGYEQYF
TGTGCCAGCAGTTCAGTAGCGGGGTACGAGCAGTACTTC
>NA|TRBJ2-3|TRBV6-2/TRBV6-3|NA
CASSSERVRTQYF
TGTGCCAGCAGTTCTGAGCGGGTGAGGACGCAGTATTTT
>TRBD1|TRBJ1-1|TRBV9|NA
CASSLTGDGYTEAFF
TGTGCCAGCAGCCTCACAGGGGATGGGTACACTGAAGCTTTCTTT
>NA|TRBJ2-1|TRBV29-1|NA
CSVEDLTGNSYNEQFF
TGCAGCGTTGAAGATCTTACAGGTAACTCCTACAATGAGCAGTTCTTC
>TRBD1|TRBJ1-5|TRBV19|NA
CASSMQGDGNQPQHF
TGTGCCAGTAGTATGCAGGGGGATGGTAATCAGCCCCAGCATTTT
>NA|TRBJ2-7|TRBV12-3/TRBV12-4|NA
CASTWGGGEQYF
TGTGCCAGCACCTGGGGAGGGGGCGAGCAGTACTTC
>TRBD1|TRBJ1-5|TRBV19|NA
CASSHTGGNNQPQHF
TGTGCCAGTAGCCACACAGGGGGAAACAATCAGCCCCAGCATTTT
>TRBD1|TRBJ2-2|TRBV14|large
CASSLEDRDRTGELFF
TGTGCCAGCAGCCTAGAGGACAGGGATAGAACCGGGGAGCTGTTTTTT
>NA|TRBJ2-5|TRBV5-8|NA
CASRTRRKETQYF
TGTGCCAGCAGAACACGGCGGAAAGAGACCCAGTACTTC
>TRBD1|TRBJ1-2|TRBV10-2|NA
CASSEATGAGGYTF
TGCGCCAGCAGTGAGGCGACAGGGGCGGGGGGCTACACCTTC
>NA|TRBJ2-5|TRBV21-1|NA
CASSVKTAAQETQYF
TGTGCCAGCAGCGTCAAGACAGCCGCACAAGAGACCCAGTACTTC
>NA|TRBJ1-5|TRBV7-9|NA
CASSLDFRGSNQPQHF
TGTGCCAGCAGCTTAGATTTCAGGGGTAGCAATCAGCCCCAGCATTTT
>TRBD1|TRBJ2-7|TRBV6-5|NA
CASSYSGQGPYEQYF
TGTGCCAGCAGTTATTCGGGACAGGGCCCCTACGAGCAGTACTTC
>TRBD1|TRBJ2-7|TRBV5-6|NA
CASSTRDRGDEQYF
TGTGCCAGCAGCACCCGGGACAGGGGGGACGAGCAGTACTTC
>TRBD2|TRBJ2-3|TRBV4-3|NA
CASSPGTSAPDTQYF
TGCGCCAGCAGCCCAGGGACTAGCGCCCCAGATACGCAGTATTTT
>TRBD1|TRBJ1-2|TRBV11-1|NA
CASSRTLGQGASGYTF
TGTGCCAGCAGCCGTACCTTAGGACAGGGGGCGTCTGGCTACACCTTC
>TRBD1|TRBJ1-2|TRBV12-3/TRBV12-4|NA
CASKDRGLEGYTF
TGTGCCAGCAAGGACAGGGGGCTGGAAGGCTACACCTTC
>TRBD2|TRBJ2-1|TRBV2|NA
CASSQTSVRSSYNEQFF
TGTGCCAGCAGTCAGACTAGCGTGAGAAGCTCCTACAATGAGCAGTTCTTC
>NA|TRBJ1-5|TRBV7-9|NA
CASSPPGYGNQPQHF
TGTGCCAGCAGCCCACCAGGGTACGGCAATCAGCCCCAGCATTTT